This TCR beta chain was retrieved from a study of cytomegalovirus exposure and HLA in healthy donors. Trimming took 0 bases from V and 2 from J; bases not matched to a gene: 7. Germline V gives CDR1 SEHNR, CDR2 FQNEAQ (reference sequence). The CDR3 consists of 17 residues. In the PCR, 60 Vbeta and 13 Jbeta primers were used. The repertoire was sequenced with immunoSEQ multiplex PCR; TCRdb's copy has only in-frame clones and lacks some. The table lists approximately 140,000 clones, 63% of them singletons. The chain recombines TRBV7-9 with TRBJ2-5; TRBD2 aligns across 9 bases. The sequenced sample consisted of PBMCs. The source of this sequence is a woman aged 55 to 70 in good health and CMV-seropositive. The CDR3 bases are TGTGCCAGCAGCTTAGCGGGGGTAGCGGGAGTACAAGAGACCCAGTACTTC. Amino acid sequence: CASSLAGVAGVQETQYF. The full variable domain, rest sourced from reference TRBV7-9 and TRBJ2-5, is DTGVSQNPRHKITKRGQNVTFRCDPISEHNRLYWYRQTLGQGPEFLTYFQNEAQLEKSRLLSDRFSAERPKGSFSTLEIQRTEQGDSAMYLCASSLAGVAGVQETQYFGPGTRLLVL.